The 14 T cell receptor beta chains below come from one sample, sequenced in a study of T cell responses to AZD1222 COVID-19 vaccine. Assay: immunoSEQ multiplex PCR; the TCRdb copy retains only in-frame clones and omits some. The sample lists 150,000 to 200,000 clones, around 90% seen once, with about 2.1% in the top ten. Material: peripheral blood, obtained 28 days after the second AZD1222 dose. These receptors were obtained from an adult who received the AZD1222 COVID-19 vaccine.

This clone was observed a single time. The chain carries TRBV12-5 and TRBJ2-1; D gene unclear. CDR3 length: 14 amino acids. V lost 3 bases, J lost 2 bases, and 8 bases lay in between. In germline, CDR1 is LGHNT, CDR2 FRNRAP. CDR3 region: CASGFGLAYNEQFF. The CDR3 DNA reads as TGTGCTAGTGGTTTTGGGCTAGCCTACAATGAGCAGTTCTTC.

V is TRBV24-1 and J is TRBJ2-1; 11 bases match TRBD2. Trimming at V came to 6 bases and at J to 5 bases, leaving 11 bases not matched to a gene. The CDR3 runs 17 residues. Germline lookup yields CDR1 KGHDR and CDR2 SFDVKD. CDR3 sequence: CATSSTRATSGNNEQFF. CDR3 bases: TGTGCCACCAGTTCAACCCGAGCGACTAGCGGGAACAATGAGCAGTTCTTC.

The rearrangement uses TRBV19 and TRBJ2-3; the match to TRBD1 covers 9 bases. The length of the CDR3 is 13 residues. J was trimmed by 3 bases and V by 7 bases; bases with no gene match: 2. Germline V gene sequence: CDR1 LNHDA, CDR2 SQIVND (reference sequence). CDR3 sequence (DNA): TGTGCCAGTATGGGACAGGGAACAGATACGCAGTATTTT. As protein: CASMGQGTDTQYF.

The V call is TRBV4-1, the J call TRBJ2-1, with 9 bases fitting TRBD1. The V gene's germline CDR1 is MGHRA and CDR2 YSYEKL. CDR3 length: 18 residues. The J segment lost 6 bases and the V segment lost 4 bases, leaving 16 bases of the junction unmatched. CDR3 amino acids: CASSPSLTRDRVPNEQFF. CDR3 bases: TGCGCCAGCAGCCCGTCCCTAACCCGGGACAGGGTTCCCAATGAGCAGTTCTTC.

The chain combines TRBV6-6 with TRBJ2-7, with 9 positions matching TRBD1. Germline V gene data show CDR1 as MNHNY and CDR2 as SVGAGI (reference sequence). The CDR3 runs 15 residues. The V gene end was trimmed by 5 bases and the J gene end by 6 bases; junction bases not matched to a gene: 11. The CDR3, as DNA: TGTGCCAGCAGTCACGGACAGGGGTATCTCGGCGAGCAGTACTTC. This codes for CASSHGQGYLGEQYF.

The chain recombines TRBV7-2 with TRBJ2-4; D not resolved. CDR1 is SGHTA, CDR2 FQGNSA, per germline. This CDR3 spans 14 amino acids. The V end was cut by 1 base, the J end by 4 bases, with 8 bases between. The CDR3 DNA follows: TGTGCCAGCAGCTTAGACCCAGGAAAAAACATTCAGTACTTC. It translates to CASSLDPGKNIQYF.

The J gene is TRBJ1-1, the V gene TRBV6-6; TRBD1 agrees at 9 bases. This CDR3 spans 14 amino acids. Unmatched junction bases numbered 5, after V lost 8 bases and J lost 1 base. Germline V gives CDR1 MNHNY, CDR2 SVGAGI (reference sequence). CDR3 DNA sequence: TGTGCCAGCGACTTGACAGGGGGGAACACTGAAGCTTTCTTT. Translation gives CASDLTGGNTEAFF.

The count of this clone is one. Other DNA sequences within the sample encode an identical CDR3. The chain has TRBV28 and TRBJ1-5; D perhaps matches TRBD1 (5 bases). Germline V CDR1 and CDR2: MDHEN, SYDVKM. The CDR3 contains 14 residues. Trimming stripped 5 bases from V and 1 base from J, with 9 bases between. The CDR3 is CASSRGGSNQPQHF. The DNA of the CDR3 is TGTGCCAGCAGTCGTGGGGGAAGCAATCAGCCCCAGCATTTT.

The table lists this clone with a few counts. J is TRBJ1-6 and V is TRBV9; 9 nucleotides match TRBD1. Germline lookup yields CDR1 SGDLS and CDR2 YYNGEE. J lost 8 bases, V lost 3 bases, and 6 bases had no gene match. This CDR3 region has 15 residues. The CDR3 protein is CASSATGGIDSPLHF. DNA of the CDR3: TGTGCCAGCAGCGCAACAGGGGGCATTGATTCACCCCTCCACTTT. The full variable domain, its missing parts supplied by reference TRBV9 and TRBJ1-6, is DSGVTQTPKHLITATGQRVTLRCSPRSGDLSVYWYQQSLDQGLQFLIQYYNGEERAKGNILERFSAQQFPDLHSELNLSSLELGDSALYFCASSATGGIDSPLHFGNGTRLTVT.

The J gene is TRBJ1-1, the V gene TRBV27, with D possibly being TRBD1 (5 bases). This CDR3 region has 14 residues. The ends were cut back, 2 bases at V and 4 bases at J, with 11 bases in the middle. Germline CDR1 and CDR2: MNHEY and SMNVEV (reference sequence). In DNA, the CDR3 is TGTGCCAGCAGTTTAATGGGGCAGGGCACTGAAGCTTTCTTT. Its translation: CASSLMGQGTEAFF.

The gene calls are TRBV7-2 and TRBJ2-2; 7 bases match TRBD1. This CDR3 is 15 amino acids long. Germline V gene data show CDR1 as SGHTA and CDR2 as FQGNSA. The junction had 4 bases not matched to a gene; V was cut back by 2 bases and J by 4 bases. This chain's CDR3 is CASSLNRGRTGELFF. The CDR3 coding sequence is TGTGCCAGCAGCTTAAACAGGGGCCGCACCGGGGAGCTGTTTTTT.

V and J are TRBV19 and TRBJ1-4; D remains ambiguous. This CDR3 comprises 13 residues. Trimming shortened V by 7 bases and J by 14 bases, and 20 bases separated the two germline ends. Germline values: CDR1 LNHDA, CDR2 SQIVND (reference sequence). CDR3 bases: TGTGCCAGTATGTCCTCCGTGGCGACGCATCTGTTTTTT. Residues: CASMSSVATHLFF.

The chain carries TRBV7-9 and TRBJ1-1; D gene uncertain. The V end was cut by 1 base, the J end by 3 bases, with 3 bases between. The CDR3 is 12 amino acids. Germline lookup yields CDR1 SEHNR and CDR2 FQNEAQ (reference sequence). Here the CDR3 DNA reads TGTGCCAGCAGCTTAGTAGACACTGAAGCTTTCTTT. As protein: CASSLVDTEAFF.

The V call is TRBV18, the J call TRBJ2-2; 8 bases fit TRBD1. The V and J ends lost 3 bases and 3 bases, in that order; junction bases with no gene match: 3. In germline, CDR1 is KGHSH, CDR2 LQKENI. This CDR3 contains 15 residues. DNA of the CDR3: TGTGCCAGCTCACCCGGACAGGGTGACACCGGGGAGCTGTTTTTT. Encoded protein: CASSPGQGDTGELFF.